This paragraph covers one T cell receptor beta chain sequence. What it binds is not known. The CDR3 has 13 residues. From germline, CDR1 is GTSNPN and CDR2 SVGIG (reference sequence). Trimming pared 0 bases from V and 4 bases from J, leaving 6 bases between. TCRdb keeps only in-frame clones here, not all; method: immunoSEQ multiplex PCR. Found here are 75,000 to 90,000 clones, around nine tenths of them singletons; the top ten hold around 1.5%. Anyone with autoimmune disease history or systemic immunosuppression was excluded. Sampled blood was obtained at baseline, cycle 4 day 1, and cycle 7 day 1. The data stem from a study of OX40 agonist ivuxolimab in advanced cancers. Study-wide background: Partial responses, seen in three patients, involved one hepatocellular carcinoma and two cutaneous melanomas. Study-level findings and limits: CD4+ and CD8+ blood T cells expanded clonally by week 6 at 0.1 to 3.0 mg/kg.

The TCR originated in an adult with an advanced solid tumor such as melanoma, head and neck, liver or kidney cancer. The genes are TRBV30 and TRBJ2-2; D not certain. The sequenced sample was CD4+ or CD8+ T cells sorted from blood, obtained in a trial of the OX40 agonist ivuxolimab. The CDR3 coding sequence is TGTGCCTGGAGTGTAATCCCCACCGGGGAGCTGTTTTTT. Its protein product is CAWSVIPTGELFF. The full variable domain, in which reference TRBV30 and TRBJ2-2 provide the parts outside the CDR3, is SQTIHQWPATLVQPVGSPLSLECTVEGTSNPNLYWYRQAAGRGLQLLFYSVGIGQISSEVPQNLSASRPQDRQFILSSKKLLLSDSGFYLCAWSVIPTGELFFGEGSRLTVL.